This T cell receptor beta chain was recorded in a study of OX40 agonist ivuxolimab in advanced cancers. Study in general: In this cohort, patients received ivuxolimab, an agonistic anti-OX40 (CD134) antibody. Dosing consisted of intravenous ivuxolimab at 0.01 to 10 mg/kg every 2 weeks. Study-level points and caveats: CD4+ and CD8+ blood T cells expanded clonally by week 6 at 0.1 to 3.0 mg/kg. On average, CD8+ T cells showed a greater number of expanded clones than CD4+.

The germline gives CDR1 ENHRY, CDR2 SYGVKD. The ends were cut back, 1 base at V and 12 bases at J, with 18 bases in the middle. This CDR3 is built from 14 residues. The protocol was immunoSEQ multiplex PCR, while the TCRdb copy is restricted to in-frame clones and leaves out a portion. The sample includes about 68,000 clones, about nine tenths seen only once; the top ten take roughly 2%. Notes on this clone: Its antigen is unidentified.

This specimen was CD4+ or CD8+ T cells sorted from blood, taken in a trial of the OX40 agonist ivuxolimab. V is TRBV10-3 and J is TRBJ1-1; the D is unclear. This sequence originates from an adult with an advanced solid tumor such as melanoma, head and neck, liver or kidney cancer. The chain's CDR3 is CAISEYLRGSGTFF. The CDR3 DNA reads TGTGCCATCAGTGAGTACTTAAGAGGCTCGGGGACTTTCTTT.